The TCR beta chain described here comes from a study of T cells in Graves' hyperthyroidism and ophthalmopathy. Study outcomes and limitations: The model predicted ophthalmopathy a median around seven months before onset. A model using 13 V-J features told ophthalmopathy apart from stable hyperthyroidism.

Aged 18 to 65, the patients had hyperthyroidism that was newly diagnosed and had lasted under 2 months. PBMCs were collected from a roughly 10 ml volume of fresh peripheral blood. The source material, RNA transcripts, was used to amplify TCR beta CDR3 regions. A first-round RT-PCR of the TCR CDR3 used the HTBI primer set. Using its own MiXCR run on the multiplex PCR reads, TCRdb lists one record per CDR3 protein. The sample lists hundreds of thousands of distinct CDR3 sequences; 35% to 45% were seen once. In germline, CDR1 is SQVTM, CDR2 ANQGSEA. Trimming cost V 0 bases and J 5 bases; bases outside gene matches: 6. The CDR3 length is 14 residues. Ten or more counts support this clonotype. Its antigen is unknown.

The origin of this receptor is a man between 18 and 29 years old with Graves' hyperthyroidism. Source material: blood. V is TRBV29-1 and J is TRBJ2-7, with 8 bases lining up with TRBD1. This CDR3 is CSVEEGQGAHEQYF. For the CDR3, the DNA is TGCAGCGTTGAAGAGGGGCAGGGGGCACACGAGCAGTACTTC.